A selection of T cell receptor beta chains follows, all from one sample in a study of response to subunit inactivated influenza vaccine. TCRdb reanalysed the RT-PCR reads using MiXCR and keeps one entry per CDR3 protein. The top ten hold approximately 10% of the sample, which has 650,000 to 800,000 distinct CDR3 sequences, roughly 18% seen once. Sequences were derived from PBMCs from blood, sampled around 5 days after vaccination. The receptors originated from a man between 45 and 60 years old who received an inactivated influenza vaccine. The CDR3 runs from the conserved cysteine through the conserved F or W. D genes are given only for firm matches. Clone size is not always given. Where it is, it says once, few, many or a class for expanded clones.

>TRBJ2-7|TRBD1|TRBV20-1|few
CSARTGPGEQYF
TGCAGTGCTCGGACAGGGCCCGGCGAGCAGTACTTC
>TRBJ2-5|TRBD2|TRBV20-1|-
CSALSRTSGGTYQETQYF
TGCAGTGCTCTTTCCAGGACTAGCGGGGGGACTTACCAAGAGACCCAGTACTTC
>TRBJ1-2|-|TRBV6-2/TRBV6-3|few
CASSSRSSYGYTF
TGTGCCAGCAGTTCCCGGTCGAGCTATGGCTACACCTTC
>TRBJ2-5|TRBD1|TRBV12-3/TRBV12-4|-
CASSRTGPGETQYF
TGTGCCAGCAGCCGGACAGGGCCGGGAGAGACCCAGTACTTC
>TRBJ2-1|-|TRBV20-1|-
CSARVSGSYNEQFF
TGCAGTGCTCGGGTTAGCGGCTCCTACAATGAGCAGTTCTTC
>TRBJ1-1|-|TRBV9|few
CASSVGPINTEAFF
TGTGCCAGCAGCGTAGGGCCAATAAACACTGAAGCTTTCTTT
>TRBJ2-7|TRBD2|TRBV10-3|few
CAISAAGEGYEQYF
TGTGCCATCAGTGCGGCGGGAGAAGGTTACGAGCAGTACTTC
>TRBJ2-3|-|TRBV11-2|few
CASSPRFGGTDTQYF
TGTGCCAGCAGCCCTCGGTTTGGGGGTACAGATACGCAGTATTTT
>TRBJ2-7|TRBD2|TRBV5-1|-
CANSLTAGGERYEQYF
TGCGCCAACAGCTTAACGGCGGGAGGGGAAAGATACGAGCAGTACTTC
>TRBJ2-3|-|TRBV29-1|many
CSVSGADTQYF
TGCAGCGTCTCTGGGGCAGATACGCAGTATTTT
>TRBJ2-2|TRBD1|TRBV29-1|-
CSVGQGTENTGELFF
TGCAGCGTTGGACAGGGGACCGAGAACACCGGGGAGCTGTTTTTT
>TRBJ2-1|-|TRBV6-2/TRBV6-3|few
CASSYSNLAGLRNEQFF
TGTGCCAGCAGTTACTCGAATTTAGCAGGGCTTCGTAATGAGCAGTTCTTC
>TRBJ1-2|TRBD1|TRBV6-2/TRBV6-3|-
CASSYGDSYGYTF
TGTGCCAGCAGTTACGGGGACAGTTATGGCTACACCTTC
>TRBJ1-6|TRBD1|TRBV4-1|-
CASSPPDRGRNSPLHF
TGCGCCAGCAGCCCCCCCGACAGGGGGCGTAATTCACCCCTCCACTTT
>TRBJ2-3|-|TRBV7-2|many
CASSLAPSTDTQYF
TGTGCCAGCAGCTTAGCTCCCTCCACAGATACGCAGTATTTT
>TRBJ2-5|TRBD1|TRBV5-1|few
CATRQGLQETQYF
TGCGCCACTAGACAGGGGCTCCAAGAGACCCAGTACTTC
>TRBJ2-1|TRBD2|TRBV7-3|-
CASSQQRLAGGKNEQFF
TGTGCCAGCAGCCAACAGAGACTAGCGGGAGGTAAAAATGAGCAGTTCTTC
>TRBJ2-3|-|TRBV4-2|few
CASSQEESLRTDTQYF
TGTGCCAGCAGCCAAGAAGAATCGCTCCGCACAGATACGCAGTATTTT
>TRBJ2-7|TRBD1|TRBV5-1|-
CASSLGRPGQGYEQYF
TGCGCCAGCAGCTTGGGAAGACCGGGACAGGGCTACGAGCAGTACTTC
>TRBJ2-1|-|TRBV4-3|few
CASSHGQTANEQFF
TGCGCCAGCAGCCACGGACAAACCGCCAATGAGCAGTTCTTC
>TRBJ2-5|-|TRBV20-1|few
CSARPGGRIQETQYF
TGCAGTGCTAGACCTGGCGGACGGATCCAAGAGACCCAGTACTTC
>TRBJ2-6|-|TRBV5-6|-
CASSLEQGLSGANVLTF
TGTGCCAGCAGCTTGGAACAGGGTCTTTCTGGGGCCAACGTCCTGACTTTC
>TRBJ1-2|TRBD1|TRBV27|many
CASSFRQGDGYTF
TGTGCCAGCAGTTTCCGACAGGGAGATGGCTACACCTTC
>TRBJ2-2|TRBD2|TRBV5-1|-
CASRTSGDPDTGELFF
TGCGCCAGCCGGACTAGCGGGGATCCGGACACCGGGGAGCTGTTTTTT
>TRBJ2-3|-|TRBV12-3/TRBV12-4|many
CASSSGGYTDTQYF
TGTGCCAGCAGCTCCGGGGGATACACAGATACGCAGTATTTT
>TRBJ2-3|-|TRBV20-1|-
CSARVVGGEGAQYF
TGCAGTGCTAGAGTGGTCGGTGGTGAGGGTGCGCAGTATTTT
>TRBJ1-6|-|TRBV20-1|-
CSAGEGGDYNSPLHF
TGCAGTGCTGGGGAAGGAGGGGACTATAATTCACCCCTCCACTTT
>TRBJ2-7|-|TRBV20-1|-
CSARFRYEQYF
TGCAGTGCTAGGTTTCGATACGAGCAGTACTTC
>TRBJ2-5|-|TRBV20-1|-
CSASEWSDQETQYF
TGCAGTGCTAGTGAGTGGTCAGACCAAGAGACCCAGTACTTC
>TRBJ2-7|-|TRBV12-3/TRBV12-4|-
CASSLPGMSSYEQYF
TGTGCCAGCAGTTTACCGGGGATGAGCTCCTACGAGCAGTACTTC
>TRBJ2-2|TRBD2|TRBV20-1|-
CSARGLAGGMAGELFF
TGCAGTGCTAGGGGACTAGCGGGAGGGATGGCCGGGGAGCTGTTTTTT